This T cell receptor (beta chain) was recovered during a study of OX40 agonist ivuxolimab in advanced cancers. Study background: Every 2 weeks, ivuxolimab was infused into the patients intravenously at between 0.01 and 10 mg/kg. The mean age was roughly 60 years, ranging from about 23 to 79, with about 87% of participants male. Points from the study as a whole: Doses of 0.1 to 3.0 mg/kg were accompanied by clonal expansion of CD4+ and CD8+ blood T cells by week 6.

Blood specimens came from baseline, cycle 4 day 1, and cycle 7 day 1. Data came from immunoSEQ multiplex PCR; TCRdb stores just in-frame clones and leaves some out. This sample has around 60,000 clones, with 82% found just once. On this clone: What it binds is not known.

CDR1 is SGHAT, CDR2 FQNNGV, per germline. This CDR3 has 14 amino acids. J was trimmed by 7 bases and V by 6 bases; bases with no gene match: 8. This TCR came from an adult with an advanced solid tumor such as melanoma, head and neck, liver or kidney cancer. The gene calls are TRBV11-2 and TRBJ2-7, with TRBD2 matching 11 bases. The source was CD4+ or CD8+ T cells sorted from blood, collected in a trial of the OX40 agonist ivuxolimab. This CDR3 reads CASSRLAGTWEQYF. The CDR3 region has the DNA TGTGCCAGCAGTCGACTAGCGGGAACGTGGGAGCAGTACTTC.